This T cell receptor (beta chain) was identified during a study of blood T cell repertoires in COVID-19. Study-wide background: Researchers got acute and convalescent COVID-19 samples from the United States, Italy and Spain.

The J segment lost 5 bases and the V segment lost 1 base, leaving 8 bases of the junction unmatched. The CDR3 is 18 residues long. CDR1 is SGHTA and CDR2 is FQGNSA in the germline V gene. TCRdb's copy holds only in-frame clones and misses some; the assay was immunoSEQ multiplex PCR. The sample holds about 150,000 clones, 86% seen once. The source is a man between 65 and 85 years old with acute or convalescent COVID-19. This chain joins TRBV7-2 and TRBJ2-1, with 13 nucleotides matching TRBD2. Sequencing used peripheral blood. The CDR3 DNA reads TGTGCCAGCAGCTTAGTCCCAACTACTAGCGGGAGGGACAATGAGCAGTTCTTC. This sequence encodes CASSLVPTTSGRDNEQFF. Complete variable domain (other parts from reference TRBV7-2 and TRBJ2-1): GAGVSQSPSNKVTEKGKDVELRCDPISGHTALYWYRQSLGQGLEFLIYFQGNSAPDKSGLPSDRFSAERTGGSVSTLTIQRTQQEDSAVYLCASSLVPTTSGRDNEQFFGPGTRLTVL.